In its sample, the clone carrying this TCR beta chain was seen a few times. What it recognizes is unknown. V lost 3 bases to trimming and J lost 7 bases, with 12 bases between them. Germline V gives CDR1 MNHNS, CDR2 SASEGT. The CDR3 spans 14 residues. These data are taken from a study of cytomegalovirus exposure and HLA in healthy donors. Whole-study findings and limits: Solely CMV serostatus was available to characterize immune exposure. DRB1 had the most TCR associations and HLA-C the fewest, a later analysis found, with rates varying by HLA locus. When analyzed later, a missense DCLRE1C variant was found to be linked to TCR beta V- and J-gene trimming.

This PCR relied on a set of 60 Vbeta primers and 13 Jbeta primers. Repertoires were generated with immunoSEQ multiplex PCR, while TCRdb's copy carries only in-frame clones and drops some. Among about 180,000 clones listed, 80% were seen once. The specimen was PBMCs. The TCR originated in a girl aged 10 to 17 in good health and CMV-seropositive. The rearrangement joins TRBV6-1 to TRBJ1-4, with D possibly matching TRBD1 (6 bases). DNA of the CDR3: TGTGCCAGCAGTGAGCTCGGGACAACTGAAAAACTGTTTTTT. Translation: CASSELGTTEKLFF.